What follows are 10 T cell receptor beta chains derived from one specimen sequenced in a study of robustness of blood B and T cell sequencing. The template for TCR beta quantification was mRNA, not genomic DNA. cDNA synthesis used template switching with a 5' universal priming oligo. Every cDNA molecule received a random 12-nucleotide UMI from the template-switch oligo. TCRdb reprocessed the PCR reads via MiXCR and lists one record per CDR3 protein. The sample includes approximately 3,700 distinct CDR3 sequences, more than 50% of them seen just once. The sequenced sample was peripheral blood. Receptors were obtained from a human donor in good health.

The chain recombines TRBV5-6 with TRBJ1-3; a weak D match, TRBD1 (5 bases). CDR3 length equals 16 residues. Deletions cut 5 bases from V and 1 base from J, with 16 bases between. Germline V CDR1 and CDR2: SGHDT, YYEEEE. The CDR3 loop is CASSLRQLLSGNTIYF. DNA of the CDR3: TGTGCCAGCAGTTTGAGACAGTTACTATCTGGAAACACCATATATTTT.

By share, this clonotype counts as large. The rearrangement uses TRBV11-3 and TRBJ1-3; D uncertain. Germline V gene data show CDR1 as SGHNT and CDR2 as YENEEA. Deletions cut 2 bases from V and 2 bases from J, with 16 bases between. This CDR3 comprises 17 residues. The CDR3 bases are TGTGCCAGCAGCTTAAAGGAGAGACAATTTACTGGAAACACCATATATTTT. It yields the protein CASSLKERQFTGNTIYF.

The V gene is TRBV15, the J gene TRBJ1-2, with 10 bases aligning to TRBD1. After removal of 1 base from V and 4 bases from J, the junction contained 0 bases not matched to a gene. There are 14 residues in the CDR3. Germline-derived CDR1 and CDR2 are LNHNV and YYDKDF (reference sequence). As DNA, the CDR3 is TGTGCCACCAGCAGAGGGACAGGGGGCTATGGCTACACCTTC. Its translation: CATSRGTGGYGYTF.

The chain couples TRBV24-1 to TRBJ1-1; D call uncertain. V lost 6 bases and J lost 4, with 5 bases in between. CDR1 KGHDR and CDR2 SFDVKD come from the germline V gene. The CDR3 extends over 11 amino acids. The CDR3 region is CATSSATEAFF. The CDR3 region has the DNA TGTGCCACCAGTTCGGCCACTGAAGCTTTCTTT.

CDR3 in amino acids: CASSLGTLDNEQFF. DNA of the CDR3: TGTGCCAGCAGTCTCGGGACATTAGACAATGAGCAGTTCTTC. This sequence joins TRBV6-5 and TRBJ2-1, with a tentative D call TRBD1 (6 bases). Germline V gene lookup returns CDR1 MNHEY and CDR2 SVGAGI. V lost 5 bases to trimming and J lost 5 bases, with 13 bases between them. The CDR3 is 14 amino acids.

The V gene is TRBV27, the J gene TRBJ1-6; no definite D call. V was clipped by 6 bases and J by 7 bases, with 13 bases between them. This CDR3 has 14 residues. Germline V lookup: CDR1 MNHEY, CDR2 SMNVEV (reference sequence). This CDR3 reads CASRRADENSPLHF. CDR3 nucleotides: TGTGCCAGCAGGCGGGCAGACGAGAATTCACCCCTCCACTTT.

CDR3 residues: CSARGAGGTDTQYF. The CDR3, as DNA: TGCAGTGCTAGGGGAGCGGGGGGCACAGATACGCAGTATTTT. The genes are TRBV20-1 and TRBJ2-3; TRBD2 aligns across 8 bases. CDR3 length equals 14 residues. The V gene end was trimmed by 3 bases and the J gene end by 1 base; junction bases not matched to a gene: 3. Germline CDR1 is DFQATT and CDR2 is SNEGSKA (reference sequence).

This clonotype has just a few counts. The chain is built from TRBV15 and TRBJ2-1, with 7 bases fitting TRBD1. Losses at the gene ends were 5 bases for V and 4 bases for J; bases not matched to a gene: 5. Germline V gene lookup returns CDR1 LNHNV and CDR2 YYDKDF (reference sequence). The CDR3 runs to 14 residues. CDR3 nucleotides: TGTGCCACCAGCGTGCGGACAGGTTACAATGAGCAGTTCTTC. The encoded protein is CATSVRTGYNEQFF.

This chain uses TRBV10-3 with TRBJ1-1; a possible D gene is TRBD1 (5 bases). Germline V CDR1 and CDR2: ENHRY, SYGVKD. Trimming left V 5 bases short and J 1 base short, with 11 bases between. The CDR3 runs to 14 residues. This CDR3 reads CAISRADRNTEAFF. The CDR3 coding sequence is TGTGCCATCAGTCGAGCTGACAGGAACACTGAAGCTTTCTTT.

The CDR3 is CASSSGLGRGDTQYF. The CDR3 region has the DNA TGTGCCAGCAGCTCGGGACTAGGGCGCGGAGATACGCAGTATTTT. V is TRBV9 and J is TRBJ2-3; 8 positions agree with TRBD2. Germline V lookup: CDR1 SGDLS, CDR2 YYNGEE. This CDR3 has 15 amino acids. Germline trimming cut 4 bases from V and 5 bases from J; bases unmatched to any gene: 9.